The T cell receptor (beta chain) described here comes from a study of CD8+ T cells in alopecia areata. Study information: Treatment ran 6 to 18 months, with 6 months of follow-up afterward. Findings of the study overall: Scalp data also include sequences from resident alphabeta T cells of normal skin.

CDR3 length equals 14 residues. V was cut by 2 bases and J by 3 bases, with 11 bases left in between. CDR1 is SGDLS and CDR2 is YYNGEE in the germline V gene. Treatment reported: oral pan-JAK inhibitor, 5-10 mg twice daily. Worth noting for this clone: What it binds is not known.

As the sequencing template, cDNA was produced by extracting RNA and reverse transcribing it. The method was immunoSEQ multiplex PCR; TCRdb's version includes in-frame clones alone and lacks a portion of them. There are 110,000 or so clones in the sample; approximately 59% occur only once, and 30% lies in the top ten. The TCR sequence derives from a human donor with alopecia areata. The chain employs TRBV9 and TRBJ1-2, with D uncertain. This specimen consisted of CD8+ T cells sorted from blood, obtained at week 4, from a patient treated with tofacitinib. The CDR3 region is CASSVGGSDYGYTF. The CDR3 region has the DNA TGTGCCAGCAGCGTGGGAGGGAGTGACTATGGCTACACCTTC. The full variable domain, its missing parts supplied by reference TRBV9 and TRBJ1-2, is DSGVTQTPKHLITATGQRVTLRCSPRSGDLSVYWYQQSLDQGLQFLIQYYNGEERAKGNILERFSAQQFPDLHSELNLSSLELGDSALYFCASSVGGSDYGYTFGSGTRLTVV.